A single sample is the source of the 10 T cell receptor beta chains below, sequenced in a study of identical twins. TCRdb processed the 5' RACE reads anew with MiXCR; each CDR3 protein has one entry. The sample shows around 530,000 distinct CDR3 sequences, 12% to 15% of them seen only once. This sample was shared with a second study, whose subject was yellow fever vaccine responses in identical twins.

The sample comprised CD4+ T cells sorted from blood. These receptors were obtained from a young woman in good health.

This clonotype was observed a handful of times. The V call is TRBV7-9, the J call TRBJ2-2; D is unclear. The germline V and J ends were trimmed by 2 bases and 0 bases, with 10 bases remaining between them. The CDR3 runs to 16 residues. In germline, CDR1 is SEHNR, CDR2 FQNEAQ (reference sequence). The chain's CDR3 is CASSLSPTTNTGELFF. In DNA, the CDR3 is TGTGCCAGCAGCTTATCGCCTACCACGAACACCGGGGAGCTGTTTTTT.

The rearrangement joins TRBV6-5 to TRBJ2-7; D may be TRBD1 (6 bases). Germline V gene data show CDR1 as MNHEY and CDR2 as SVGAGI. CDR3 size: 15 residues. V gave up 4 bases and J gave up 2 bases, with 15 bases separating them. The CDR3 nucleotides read TGTGCCAGCAGTTCGACACAGGGTAGGGCCTACGAGCAGTACGTC. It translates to CASSSTQGRAYEQYV.

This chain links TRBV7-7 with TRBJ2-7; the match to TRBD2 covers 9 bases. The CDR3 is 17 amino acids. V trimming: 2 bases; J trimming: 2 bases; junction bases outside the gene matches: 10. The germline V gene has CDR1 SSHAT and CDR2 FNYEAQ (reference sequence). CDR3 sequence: CASSLLPSSGTTYEQYF. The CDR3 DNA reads TGTGCCAGCAGCTTACTTCCCTCTAGCGGGACGACCTACGAGCAGTACTTC.

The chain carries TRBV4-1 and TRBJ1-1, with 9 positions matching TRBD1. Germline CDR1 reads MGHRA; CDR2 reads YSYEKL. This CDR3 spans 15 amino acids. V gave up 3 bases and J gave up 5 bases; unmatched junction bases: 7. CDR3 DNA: TGCGCCAGCAGCCATTTGGGGACAGGGAAGACTGAAGCTTTCTTT. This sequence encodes CASSHLGTGKTEAFF.

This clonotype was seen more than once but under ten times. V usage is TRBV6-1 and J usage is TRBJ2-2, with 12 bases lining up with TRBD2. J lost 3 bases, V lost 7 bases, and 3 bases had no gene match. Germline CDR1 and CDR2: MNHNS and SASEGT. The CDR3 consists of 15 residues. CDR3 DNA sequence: TGTGCCAGCACTAGCGGGAGGGCCTACACCGGGGAGCTGTTTTTT. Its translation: CASTSGRAYTGELFF.

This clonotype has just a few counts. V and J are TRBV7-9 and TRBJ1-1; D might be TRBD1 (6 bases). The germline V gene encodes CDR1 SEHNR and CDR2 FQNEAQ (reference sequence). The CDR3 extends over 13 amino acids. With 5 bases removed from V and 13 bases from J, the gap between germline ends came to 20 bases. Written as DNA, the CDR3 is TGTGCCAGCAGCCCCAAAAAGGCAGAACAGGGTTTCTTT. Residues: CASSPKKAEQGFF.

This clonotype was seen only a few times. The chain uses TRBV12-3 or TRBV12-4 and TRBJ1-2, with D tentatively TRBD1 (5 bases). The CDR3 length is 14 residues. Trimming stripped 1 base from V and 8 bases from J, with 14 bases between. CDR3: CASSLGGRARGYTF. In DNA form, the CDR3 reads TGTGCCAGCAGTTTAGGGGGCCGGGCCCGCGGCTACACCTTC.

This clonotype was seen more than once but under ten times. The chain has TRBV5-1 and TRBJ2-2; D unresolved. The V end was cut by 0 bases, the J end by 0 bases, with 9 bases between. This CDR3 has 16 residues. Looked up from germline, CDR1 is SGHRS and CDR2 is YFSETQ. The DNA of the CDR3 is TGCGCCAGCAGCTTGGGTGTTACAGCGAACACCGGGGAGCTGTTTTTT. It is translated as CASSLGVTANTGELFF.

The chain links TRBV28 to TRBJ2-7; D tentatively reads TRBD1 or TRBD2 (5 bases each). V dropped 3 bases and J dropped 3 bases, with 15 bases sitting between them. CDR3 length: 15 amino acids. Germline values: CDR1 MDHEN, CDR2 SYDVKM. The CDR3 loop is CASSFPGPKGYEQYF. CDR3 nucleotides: TGTGCCAGCAGTTTCCCGGGACCCAAGGGCTACGAGCAGTACTTC.

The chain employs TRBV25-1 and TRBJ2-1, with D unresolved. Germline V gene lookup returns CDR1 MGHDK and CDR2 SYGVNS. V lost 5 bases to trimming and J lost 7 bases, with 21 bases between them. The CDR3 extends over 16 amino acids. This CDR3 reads CASSSFRQAMGNEQFF. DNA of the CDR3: TGTGCCAGCAGTTCCTTTAGGCAGGCCATGGGGAATGAGCAGTTCTTC.